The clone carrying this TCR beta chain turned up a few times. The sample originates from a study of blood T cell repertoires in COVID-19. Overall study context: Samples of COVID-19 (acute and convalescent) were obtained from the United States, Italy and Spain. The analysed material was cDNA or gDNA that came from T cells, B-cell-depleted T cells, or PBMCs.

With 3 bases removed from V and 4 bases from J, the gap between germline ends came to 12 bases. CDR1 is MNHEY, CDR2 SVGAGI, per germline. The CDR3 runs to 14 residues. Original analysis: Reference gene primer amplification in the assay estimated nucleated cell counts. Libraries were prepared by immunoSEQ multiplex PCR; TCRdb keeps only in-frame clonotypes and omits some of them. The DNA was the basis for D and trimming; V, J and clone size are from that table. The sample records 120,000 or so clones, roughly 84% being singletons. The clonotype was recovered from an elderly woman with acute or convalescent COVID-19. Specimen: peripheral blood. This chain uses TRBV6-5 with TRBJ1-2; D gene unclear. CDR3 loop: CASSYANRAYGYTF. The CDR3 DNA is TGTGCCAGCAGTTATGCGAACAGAGCCTATGGCTACACCTTC.